Below, 4 T cell receptor beta chains from the same sample are listed, as sequenced in a study of cytomegalovirus exposure and HLA in healthy donors (dated by TCRdb to 2016 to 2017). Receptor amplification or capture employed the immunoSEQ multiplex PCR assay. For the multiplex PCR, a mixture combining 60 forward primers for TCR Vbeta segments and 13 reverse primers for TCR Jbeta segments was used. TCRdb re-hosts the immuneACCESS table, in-frame sequences only. Its copies lack some clones; in the studies checked, an unresolved V gene accounts for under half of them, and the cause for the rest is not known. Recorded for this sample are 200,000 or so clones; about 85% of them occurred a single time. 1.3% of the sample is held by the ten biggest clonotypes. The source material was PBMCs. The receptors derive from a human donor in good health.

The chain has TRBV5-4 and TRBJ2-7, with 10 bases that match TRBD2. This CDR3 comprises 16 residues. Germline lookup yields CDR1 SGHNT and CDR2 YYREEE (reference sequence). The junction had 8 bases not matched to a gene; V was cut back by 4 bases and J by 1 base. The CDR3 DNA reads as TGTGCCAGCAGCCCCAGGACTAGCGGTACTTCCTACGAGCAGTACTTC. Its translation: CASSPRTSGTSYEQYF.

A single count supports this clone. This chain joins TRBV7-2 and TRBJ2-3; TRBD2 aligns across 12 bases. V shed 2 bases, J shed 3 bases, and the junction held 9 bases outside the gene matches. There are 18 residues in the CDR3. In germline, CDR1 is SGHTA, CDR2 FQGNSA. The CDR3 loop is CASSLWLTSGSRTDTQYF. The CDR3 DNA is TGTGCCAGCAGCTTATGGTTGACTAGCGGGAGTAGAACAGATACGCAGTATTTT.

This sequence joins TRBV29-1 and TRBJ1-1, with D perhaps matching TRBD1 (5 bases). The V end was cut by 4 bases, the J end by 5 bases, with 17 bases between. Germline assignment: CDR1 SQVTM and CDR2 ANQGSEA. The CDR3 extends over 14 amino acids. CDR3 protein: CSVGLMGGTTEAFF. The CDR3 DNA sequence: TGCAGCGTTGGTTTAATGGGCGGGACGACTGAAGCTTTCTTT. The full variable domain, completed using reference TRBV29-1 and TRBJ1-1, is SAVISQKPSRDICQRGTSLTIQCQVDSQVTMMFWYRQQPGQSLTLIATANQGSEATYESGFVIDKFPISRPNLTFSTLTVSNMSPEDSSIYLCSVGLMGGTTEAFFGQGTRLTVV.

The CDR3 loop reads CASSQVGREASYEQYF. CDR3 sequence (DNA): TGCGCCAGCAGCCAAGTTGGGCGGGAGGCCTCCTACGAGCAGTACTTC. The V and J genes are TRBV4-3 and TRBJ2-5, with 8 bases identical to TRBD2. The J call may not be correct, given that the DNA end is closer to TRBJ2-7. This CDR3 is 16 amino acids long. Germline CDR1 and CDR2: LGHNA and YSLEER.